This TCR beta chain emerged from a study of cytotoxic CD8 clonotypes in ibrutinib-treated CLL. Note on this clone: Antigen specificity is unknown.

The CDR3 covers 12 residues. Germline CDR1 is MDHEN and CDR2 is SYDVKM. Between the trimmed V and J ends, which lost 9 bases and 4 bases, there was a span of 10 bases. Study-wide results and caveats: Samples from sustained-remission and progressing patients were taken at different times.

Repertoires were generated with immunoSEQ multiplex PCR, while TCRdb's copy carries only in-frame clones and drops some. The table has some 63,000 clones, 75% to 95% seen once; the top ten hold under 4%. The rearrangement joins TRBV28 to TRBJ2-1; D remains unclear. This clonotype originated in a human donor with chronic lymphocytic leukemia. This specimen consisted of PBMCs, obtained after 12 months of ibrutinib treatment. Written as DNA, the CDR3 is TGTGCCAGTCACCAAGCGTACAATGAGCAGTTCTTC. Translated: CASHQAYNEQFF.